The 31 T cell receptor beta chains reported below all come from one sample, sequenced in a study of identical twins. Via MiXCR, TCRdb re-called the 5' RACE reads, giving one row per CDR3 protein. The data contain hundreds of thousands of distinct CDR3 sequences, 15% to 20% of them singletons. These data were likewise used in another study, on T cells expressing NK-cell markers.

The sample comprised PBMCs. The receptors were gathered from a woman between 18 and 29 years old in good health.

This clonotype showed up just a few times. This rearrangement joins TRBV10-3 to TRBJ2-6; D possibly corresponds to TRBD1 (5 bases). Germline-derived CDR1 and CDR2 are ENHRY and SYGVKD. With 7 bases removed from V and 0 bases from J, the gap between germline ends came to 7 bases. The CDR3 has 14 amino acids. The CDR3 region is CAITDSSGANVLTF. The CDR3 DNA is TGTGCCATCACCGACAGCTCTGGGGCCAACGTCCTGACTTTC.

This clonotype was seen once. This chain connects TRBV7-9 to TRBJ2-7, with D maybe TRBD1 (6 bases). The length of the CDR3 is 15 residues. The germline V gene has CDR1 SEHNR and CDR2 FQNEAQ (reference sequence). The germline V and J ends were trimmed by 1 base and 2 bases, with 12 bases remaining between them. In nucleotides, the CDR3 is TGTGCCAGCAGCTTAGAACAGGGTTATACCTACGAGCAGTACTTC. Translation: CASSLEQGYTYEQYF.

Ten or more counts support this clonotype. The CDR3 sequence is CASSFNGETEAFF. The CDR3 DNA sequence: TGTGCCAGCAGTTTTAACGGTGAGACTGAAGCTTTCTTT. The rearrangement joins TRBV12-3 or TRBV12-4 to TRBJ1-1; D not certain. V shed 3 bases and J shed 5 bases, with 10 bases lying between them. CDR3 length: 13 amino acids.

This clonotype was seen more than once but under ten times. The chain employs TRBV6-1 and TRBJ2-7; 7 bases agree with TRBD1. This CDR3 region has 16 residues. Germline assignment: CDR1 MNHNS and CDR2 SASEGT. Germline trimming cut 6 bases from V and 4 bases from J; bases unmatched to any gene: 15. Here the CDR3 reads CASRTSRPDRAYEQYF. As DNA, the CDR3 is TGTGCCAGCAGAACCTCACGCCCTGACAGGGCGTACGAGCAGTACTTC.

The chain combines TRBV11-2 with TRBJ1-1; weak D call: TRBD1 (5 bases). Germline V gene data show CDR1 as SGHAT and CDR2 as FQNNGV. CDR3 size: 15 residues. With 5 bases removed from V and 1 base from J, the gap between germline ends came to 14 bases. CDR3 loop: CASSTYDSENTEAFF. The CDR3 region has the DNA TGTGCCAGCAGCACCTACGACAGCGAGAACACTGAAGCTTTCTTT.

The table lists this clonotype with a few counts. V is TRBV7-8 and J is TRBJ2-2; 7 nucleotides line up with TRBD1. The CDR3 length is 15 residues. V trimming: 8 bases; J trimming: 5 bases; junction bases outside the gene matches: 11. Germline lookup yields CDR1 SGHVS and CDR2 FQNEAQ. The CDR3 DNA reads TGTGCCAGCGCCCGTAAAAGACAGGGAACCGGGGAGCTGTTTTTT. Amino acids: CASARKRQGTGELFF.

This clonotype was seen a few times. This rearrangement joins TRBV5-1 to TRBJ2-1; 14 nucleotides align to TRBD2. V was pared by 3 bases and J by 8 bases, with 4 bases of the junction left unmatched. The CDR3 covers 15 residues. From germline, CDR1 is SGHRS and CDR2 YFSETQ. CDR3 sequence (DNA): TGCGCCAGCAGCTGGACTAGCGGGAGGTGGGATGAGCAGTTCTTC. Amino acid sequence: CASSWTSGRWDEQFF.

The rearrangement joins TRBV5-6 to TRBJ1-3; D is unresolved. With 2 bases removed from V and 1 base from J, the gap between germline ends came to 10 bases. Germline assignment: CDR1 SGHDT and CDR2 YYEEEE. The CDR3 runs to 15 residues. The CDR3 loop is CASSFGLTSGNTIYF. CDR3 coding DNA: TGTGCCAGCAGCTTCGGCTTGACTTCTGGAAACACCATATATTTT.

The chain has TRBV15 and TRBJ2-7, with 7 bases fitting TRBD1. J gave up 2 bases and V 2 bases, and 3 bases lay outside the gene matches. This CDR3 spans 14 amino acids. The germline gives CDR1 LNHNV, CDR2 YYDKDF (reference sequence). CDR3 loop: CATSRTGQTYEQYF. For the CDR3, the DNA is TGTGCCACCAGCAGAACGGGACAGACCTACGAGCAGTACTTC.

The V gene is TRBV18, the J gene TRBJ2-3; either TRBD1 or TRBD2 may fit D (6 bases each). Deletions cut 4 bases from V and 0 bases from J, with 14 bases between. The CDR3 totals 16 residues. The germline V gene has CDR1 KGHSH and CDR2 LQKENI. CDR3: CASSQTGGASTDTQYF. The CDR3 region has the DNA TGTGCCAGCTCACAAACCGGGGGCGCGAGCACAGATACGCAGTATTTT. The full variable domain, with the rest looked up from reference TRBV18 and TRBJ2-3, is NAGVMQNPRHLVRRRGQEARLRCSPMKGHSHVYWYRQLPEEGLKFMVYLQKENIIDESGMPKERFSAEFPKEGPSILRIQQVVRGDSAAYFCASSQTGGASTDTQYFGPGTRLTVL.

The chain carries TRBV12-3 or TRBV12-4 and TRBJ2-7; 10 positions agree with TRBD2. CDR3 length equals 12 residues. The V gene end was trimmed by 5 bases and the J gene end by 6 bases; junction bases not matched to a gene: 1. The DNA for the CDR3 is TGTGCCAGCAGTAGCGGGGGGGCCGAGCAGTACTTC. Residues: CASSSGGAEQYF.

This chain connects TRBV7-2 to TRBJ2-5; 9 bases fit TRBD2. Germline V gene sequence: CDR1 SGHTA, CDR2 FQGNSA. The CDR3 has 16 residues. V dropped 5 bases and J dropped 5; count of bases not matched to a gene: 12. The CDR3 sequence: CASSLEREAGDETQYF. The CDR3 DNA is TGTGCCAGCAGCCTGGAGCGGGAGGCGGGAGATGAGACCCAGTACTTC.

The CDR3, as DNA: TGCGCCAGCAGTGACCATTCTAGCGGGAGTCACCACGAGCAGTACTTC. This translates into CASSDHSSGSHHEQYF. The chain couples TRBV10-2 to TRBJ2-7, with 10 bases lining up with TRBD2. Germline CDR1 reads WSHSY; CDR2 reads SAAADI. This CDR3 has 16 residues. J lost 5 bases, V lost 3 bases, and 10 bases had no gene match.

This clonotype was found many times. The chain employs TRBV5-6 and TRBJ1-1; the D gene is possibly TRBD1 (5 bases). This CDR3 comprises 11 residues. V was clipped by 3 bases and J by 7 bases, with 7 bases between them. Per germline, CDR1 SGHDT and CDR2 YYEEEE. CDR3 residues: CASSSQVEAFF. The CDR3 region has the DNA TGTGCCAGCAGCTCACAGGTTGAAGCTTTCTTT.

The chain links TRBV5-6 to TRBJ2-2, with D perhaps matching TRBD2 (5 bases). The germline V gene has CDR1 SGHDT and CDR2 YYEEEE. The CDR3 totals 13 residues. The V end lost 6 bases, the J end lost 6 bases, and 12 bases lay between the germline ends. The CDR3 is CASIWRVSGELFF. The CDR3 coding sequence is TGTGCCAGCATTTGGCGGGTTTCCGGGGAGCTGTTTTTT.

The chain uses TRBV4-1 and TRBJ2-2; D may be TRBD1 (6 bases). Looked up from germline, CDR1 is MGHRA and CDR2 is YSYEKL. The CDR3 runs 16 residues. The germline V and J ends were trimmed by 0 bases and 4 bases, with 12 bases remaining between them. The CDR3 here is CASSQDRQGFTGELFF. The CDR3 DNA reads as TGCGCCAGCAGCCAAGATAGGCAGGGGTTCACCGGGGAGCTGTTTTTT.

CDR3 bases: TGTGCCAGCAGCCTCGTAGGACCCTTTAGCACAGATACGCAGTATTTT. This sequence encodes CASSLVGPFSTDTQYF. This chain uses TRBV11-3 with TRBJ2-3; D gene uncertain. Deletions cut 5 bases from V and 0 bases from J, with 15 bases between. Germline V lookup: CDR1 SGHNT, CDR2 YENEEA. The CDR3 runs to 16 residues.

This clonotype has only a few counts. The chain employs TRBV29-1 and TRBJ2-7, with D tentatively TRBD2 (6 bases). Trimming removed 6 bases at V and 6 bases at J, with 21 bases between. The CDR3 covers 14 residues. Germline V gives CDR1 SQVTM, CDR2 ANQGSEA. The DNA for the CDR3 is TGCAGCGTCTATGGGACTCCTGAGGGGAGCGAGCAGTACTTC. Translated: CSVYGTPEGSEQYF.

The V call is TRBV20-1, the J call TRBJ1-1, with no clear D. CDR1 is DFQATT, CDR2 SNEGSKA, per germline (reference sequence). The CDR3 contains 12 residues. Trimming left V 5 bases short and J 1 base short, with 8 bases between. The CDR3 DNA sequence: TGCAGTGCTCCCTTAAGGAACACTGAAGCTTTCTTT. Translating it yields CSAPLRNTEAFF.

This clonotype was counted a few times. The chain links TRBV20-1 to TRBJ2-1, with TRBD2 as a possible D gene (5 bases). CDR3 length: 16 residues. V lost 0 bases, J lost 2 bases, and 14 bases lay in between. Germline V CDR1 and CDR2: DFQATT, SNEGSKA (reference sequence). CDR3 in DNA: TGCAGTGCTAGAGACCCGAGCGGCCCCACCTACAATGAGCAGTTCTTC. This translates into CSARDPSGPTYNEQFF.

The chain has TRBV6-5 and TRBJ2-2; D is tentatively TRBD1 or TRBD2 (5 bases each). The CDR3 covers 16 residues. V was cut by 2 bases and J by 2 bases, with 12 bases left in between. Germline-derived CDR1 and CDR2 are MNHEY and SVGAGI. The DNA of the CDR3 is TGTGCCAGCAGTTACCTCGGGACGGATAACACCGGGGAGCTGTTTTTT. Its protein is CASSYLGTDNTGELFF.

This clonotype was counted a few times. This chain links TRBV7-9 with TRBJ1-1; 11 nucleotides agree with TRBD1. Germline CDR1 and CDR2: SEHNR and FQNEAQ (reference sequence). Germline trimming cut 3 bases from V and 4 bases from J; bases unmatched to any gene: 4. This CDR3 has 15 residues. The CDR3 coding sequence is TGTGCCAGCAGCTTGGACAGGGGGCGCATCACTGAAGCTTTCTTT. Its translation is CASSLDRGRITEAFF.

This clonotype was counted a few times. V usage is TRBV20-1 and J usage is TRBJ2-3; 10 bases match TRBD2. The CDR3 has 14 amino acids. The germline CDR1 and CDR2 sequences are DFQATT and SNEGSKA (reference sequence). V shed 3 bases, J shed 2 bases, and the junction held 2 bases outside the gene matches. CDR3 region: CSASSGGYTDTQYF. As DNA, the CDR3 is TGCAGTGCTAGTAGCGGGGGGTACACAGATACGCAGTATTTT.

The chain carries TRBV5-5 and TRBJ2-1, with a tentative D call TRBD2 (6 bases). The CDR3 length is 15 residues. Between the trimmed V and J ends, which lost 1 base and 5 bases, there was a span of 13 bases. Germline values: CDR1 SGHKS, CDR2 YYEKEE (reference sequence). The CDR3 region is CASSLLRTTDNEQFF. The CDR3 DNA sequence: TGTGCCAGCAGCTTGTTACGGACTACCGACAATGAGCAGTTCTTC.

V gene TRBV4-2 combines with J gene TRBJ1-6; D is unresolved. Germline lookup yields CDR1 LGHNA and CDR2 YNFKEQ. The CDR3 loop spans 16 amino acids. The V and J ends lost 4 bases and 5 bases respectively, with 15 bases between them. CDR3 residues: CASSRRTQENNSPLHF. As DNA, the CDR3 is TGTGCCAGCAGCCGGAGGACCCAGGAAAATAATTCACCCCTCCACTTT.

V and J are TRBV2 and TRBJ2-3, with D possibly matching TRBD1 (5 bases). The V end lost 1 base, the J end lost 6 bases, and 17 bases lay between the germline ends. Germline V lookup: CDR1 SNHLY, CDR2 FYNNEI. The CDR3 length is 16 residues. CDR3 residues: CASSEEALGRRDTQYF. The CDR3 coding sequence is TGTGCCAGCAGTGAAGAAGCCCTGGGGCGTAGGGATACGCAGTATTTT. The full variable domain, rest sourced from reference TRBV2 and TRBJ2-3, is EPEVTQTPSHQVTQMGQEVILRCVPISNHLYFYWYRQILGQKVEFLVSFYNNEISEKSEIFDDQFSVERPDGSNFTLKIRSTKLEDSAMYFCASSEEALGRRDTQYFGPGTRLTVL.

J is TRBJ1-2 and V is TRBV12-3 or TRBV12-4, with a weak D call TRBD1 (6 bases). Trimming shortened V by 1 base and J by 3 bases, and 9 bases separated the two germline ends. The CDR3 covers 14 residues. CDR3 protein: CASSLEGVYYGYTF. The CDR3 DNA reads TGTGCCAGCAGTTTAGAGGGGGTCTACTATGGCTACACCTTC.

The chain uses TRBV20-1 and TRBJ2-3; no reliable D call. The ends were cut back, 0 bases at V and 0 bases at J, with 10 bases in the middle. Per germline, CDR1 DFQATT and CDR2 SNEGSKA (reference sequence). This CDR3 has 15 residues. CDR3: CSARDLAESTDTQYF. CDR3 DNA: TGCAGTGCTAGAGATTTAGCAGAAAGCACAGATACGCAGTATTTT.

The chain is built from TRBV29-1 and TRBJ2-4; 12 bases fit TRBD1. The CDR3 has 18 residues. CDR1 is SQVTM, CDR2 ANQGSEA, per germline. J was trimmed by 2 bases and V by 6 bases; bases with no gene match: 14. Here the CDR3 reads CSVVGQGANIGTKNIQYF. DNA for the CDR3: TGCAGCGTCGTGGGACAGGGGGCGAATATAGGGACCAAAAACATTCAGTACTTC.

This clonotype appeared a few times. V and J are TRBV27 and TRBJ2-7; the match to TRBD1 covers 8 bases. J was trimmed by 3 bases and V by 4 bases; bases with no gene match: 8. There are 15 residues in the CDR3. Looked up from germline, CDR1 is MNHEY and CDR2 is SMNVEV (reference sequence). CDR3 bases: TGTGCCAGCAGTTCCTACCCGGGACAGGTCTACGAGCAGTACTTC. Translated: CASSSYPGQVYEQYF.

This chain connects TRBV4-2 to TRBJ2-7, with 10 bases that match TRBD1. Germline values: CDR1 LGHNA, CDR2 YNFKEQ. The CDR3 extends over 15 amino acids. With 3 bases clipped from V and 7 bases from J, the junction kept 9 bases outside the gene matches. The CDR3: CASSHGDRGSREQYF. The CDR3 coding sequence is TGTGCCAGCAGCCATGGGGACAGGGGCTCAAGAGAGCAGTACTTC.